The 11 T cell receptor beta chains below come from one sample, sequenced in a study of blood T cell repertoires in COVID-19. TCRdb's copy holds only in-frame clones and misses some; the assay was immunoSEQ multiplex PCR. The repertoire includes about 150,000 clones, over 60% of them detected once, and roughly 1.7% sits in the top ten. The sequencing input was peripheral blood. These receptors all stem from a man older than 75 with acute or convalescent COVID-19.

This chain joins TRBV28 and TRBJ1-3, with 8 bases fitting TRBD1. CDR1 and CDR2 from the germline V gene are MDHEN and SYDVKM. The CDR3 sequence is 14 residues long. The ends lost 5 bases at V and 2 bases at J; junction bases unmatched: 2. The CDR3 here is CASSPGQAGNTIYF. The CDR3 bases are TGTGCCAGCAGTCCGGGACAGGCTGGAAACACCATATATTTT.

The chain combines TRBV24-1 with TRBJ2-1; 10 bases line up with TRBD1. CDR1 is KGHDR and CDR2 is SFDVKD in the germline V gene. The CDR3 runs to 14 residues. The V segment lost 10 bases and the J segment 9 bases; nucleotides outside the gene matches: 11. Written as DNA, the CDR3 is TGTGCCACTACCGGGACAGGGGTTTTTGGTGAGCAGTTCTTC. This translates into CATTGTGVFGEQFF.

CDR3 nucleotides: TGTGCCAGCAGCCCACGGACAGGGTTTGTGGGCACCGGGGAGCTGTTTTTT. This translates into CASSPRTGFVGTGELFF. This chain connects TRBV7-6 to TRBJ2-2, with 8 bases lining up with TRBD1. V lost 5 bases and J lost 4; bases outside the gene matches: 12. Germline loops: CDR1 SGHVS, CDR2 FNYEAQ. The length of the CDR3 is 17 residues.

The table lists this clone with a count of one. V and J are TRBV4-1 and TRBJ2-3; TRBD2 aligns across 7 bases. V lost 3 bases to trimming and J lost 2 bases; unmatched junction nucleotides: 14. The CDR3 covers 18 residues. Germline V gene data show CDR1 as MGHRA and CDR2 as YSYEKL. The CDR3 protein is CASSQTPPVAGSTDTQYF. CDR3 nucleotides: TGCGCCAGCAGCCAGACCCCGCCGGTAGCGGGCTCCACAGATACGCAGTATTTT.

J is TRBJ1-2 and V is TRBV7-9; 10 bases match TRBD1. CDR1 and CDR2 (germline): SEHNR, FQNEAQ (reference sequence). CDR3 length equals 15 residues. The V and J ends lost 1 base and 5 bases, in that order; junction bases with no gene match: 4. In nucleotides, the CDR3 is TGTGCCAGCAGCTTAGAGTGGACAGGGGGTTATGGCTACACCTTC. This sequence encodes CASSLEWTGGYGYTF.

The chain recombines TRBV20-1 with TRBJ2-3; D not certain. Germline V gene sequence: CDR1 DFQATT, CDR2 SNEGSKA (reference sequence). Deletions cut 5 bases from V and 4 bases from J, with 7 bases between. CDR3 length: 11 amino acids. The CDR3: CSAPFPDTQYF. Here the CDR3 DNA reads TGCAGTGCTCCGTTCCCAGATACGCAGTATTTT.

The chain joins TRBV7-8 to TRBJ2-7; 13 nucleotides line up with TRBD2. Per germline, CDR1 SGHVS and CDR2 FQNEAQ. The CDR3 is 15 amino acids. J gave up 3 bases and V 5 bases, and 4 bases lay outside the gene matches. The CDR3 bases are TGTGCCAGCAGCGTGGGACTAGCGGGGTTCTACGAGCAGTACTTC. It yields the protein CASSVGLAGFYEQYF. The variable domain in full, completed from reference TRBV7-8 and TRBJ2-7, reads GAGVSQSPRYKVAKRGQDVALRCDPISGHVSLFWYQQALGQGPEFLTYFQNEAQLDKSGLPSDRFFAERPEGSVSTLKIQRTQQEDSAVYLCASSVGLAGFYEQYFGPGTRLTVT.

This clone is deemed medium-sized. This chain joins TRBV6-7 and TRBJ2-7; TRBD2 matches at 7 bases. TRBV6-7 is designated an ORF whose function remains uncertain. J was trimmed by 4 bases and V by 2 bases; bases with no gene match: 8. The CDR3 contains 15 residues. The DNA for the CDR3 is TGTGCCAGCAGTTACCGCTGGGACTACACATACGAGCAGTACTTC. This sequence encodes CASSYRWDYTYEQYF.

This clone has only one observation. The rearrangement links TRBV5-1 to TRBJ1-1; D ambiguous. The V gene's germline CDR1 is SGHRS and CDR2 YFSETQ. This CDR3 has 13 residues. Trimming stripped 0 bases from V and 3 bases from J, with 6 bases between. CDR3 DNA: TGCGCCAGCAGCTTGGACCGGGACACTGAAGCTTTCTTT. The encoded protein is CASSLDRDTEAFF.

The rearrangement joins TRBV2 to TRBJ2-1; no reliable D call. CDR3 size: 15 residues. Trimming stripped 4 bases from V and 0 bases from J, with 10 bases between. Germline CDR1 and CDR2: SNHLY and FYNNEI. This chain's CDR3 is CASSVSPSSYNEQFF. CDR3 nucleotide sequence: TGTGCCAGCAGTGTATCACCGAGCTCCTACAATGAGCAGTTCTTC.

CDR3 region: CSQKNTGELFF. The DNA of the CDR3 is TGCAGCCAGAAAAACACCGGGGAGCTGTTTTTT. The chain uses TRBV20-1 and TRBJ2-2; D is unresolved. Germline V CDR1 and CDR2: DFQATT, SNEGSKA (reference sequence). This CDR3 is built from 11 residues.